This TCR beta chain is from a study of T cells in localized non-small cell lung cancer. The data were produced by immunoSEQ multiplex PCR, yet TCRdb's version contains in-frame clones alone and is incomplete. Among 70,000 or so clones listed, around 84% were seen once. This clone showed up just a few times. The ends were cut back, 6 bases at V and 4 bases at J, with 14 bases in the middle. The CDR3 is 13 residues long. Germline values: CDR1 SGHDT, CDR2 YYEEEE. Material: peripheral blood, obtained before any cancer treatment. The clonotype was recovered from a female donor over 55 with stage I lung adenocarcinoma. The genes are TRBV5-6 and TRBJ2-7, with D uncertain. This CDR3 reads CASTSLDGYEQYF. The CDR3 DNA is TGTGCCAGCACCTCCCTGGACGGATACGAGCAGTACTTC.